These 5 T cell receptor beta chains came from one sample sequenced in a study of blood T cells in healthy people across ages. Primed by a sample-barcoded 5' primer and a J-beta primer mix, a second PCR proceeded for about 6 to 11 cycles. TCRdb itself ran the 5' RACE reads through MiXCR, one entry per CDR3 protein. The sample carries over 950,000 distinct CDR3 sequences, roughly 51% recorded once. Source material: blood. The source is a woman aged 55-69 years in good health.

The chain has TRBV7-9 and TRBJ2-5; a possible D gene is TRBD2 (6 bases). CDR1 is SEHNR and CDR2 is FQNEAQ in the germline V gene (reference sequence). This CDR3 comprises 16 residues. V was cut by 4 bases and J by 4 bases, with 19 bases left in between. The CDR3 DNA reads as TGTGCCAGCAGCTCAATCCAGGGTTGGGGGGTAGAGACCCAGTACTTC. It is translated as CASSSIQGWGVETQYF.

Turning to this clonotype: An end of the junction differs from the germline gene, which may be a read error. The V call is TRBV6-2 or TRBV6-3, the J call TRBJ2-1, with 9 bases that match TRBD2. The CDR3 extends over 12 amino acids. Germline loops: CDR1 MNHEY, CDR2 SVGEGT. The CDR3 protein is CSSSGTYNEQFF. For the CDR3, the DNA is TGCTCTTCTAGCGGGACCTACAATGAGCAGTTCTTC.

The chain carries TRBV4-3 and TRBJ2-3; D is unclear. Germline V lookup: CDR1 LGHNA, CDR2 YSLEER. The V gene lost 0 bases and the J gene lost 0 bases, with 10 bases spanning the gap. This CDR3 is built from 16 residues. CDR3 loop: CASSQDNHASTDTQYF. CDR3 bases: TGCGCCAGCAGCCAAGATAATCATGCTAGCACAGATACGCAGTATTTT.

This clonotype came up a few times. This rearrangement joins TRBV29-1 to TRBJ1-1; D is uncertain. The V gene's germline CDR1 is SQVTM and CDR2 ANQGSEA. The CDR3 is 13 amino acids. Trimming took off 6 bases at V and 6 bases at J, with 17 bases between the two ends. The CDR3 reads CSVSLGYGPEAFF. The CDR3, as DNA: TGCAGCGTAAGCCTTGGTTATGGCCCTGAAGCTTTCTTT.

The chain is built from TRBV5-1 and TRBJ1-2; 7 nucleotides agree with TRBD1. With V trimmed by 5 bases and J by 6 bases, 7 bases remained unmatched. CDR1 and CDR2 (germline): SGHRS, YFSETQ. The CDR3 sequence is 13 residues long. CDR3: CASSVGQINGYTF. CDR3 nucleotide sequence: TGCGCCAGCAGTGTGGGACAGATAAATGGCTACACCTTC.